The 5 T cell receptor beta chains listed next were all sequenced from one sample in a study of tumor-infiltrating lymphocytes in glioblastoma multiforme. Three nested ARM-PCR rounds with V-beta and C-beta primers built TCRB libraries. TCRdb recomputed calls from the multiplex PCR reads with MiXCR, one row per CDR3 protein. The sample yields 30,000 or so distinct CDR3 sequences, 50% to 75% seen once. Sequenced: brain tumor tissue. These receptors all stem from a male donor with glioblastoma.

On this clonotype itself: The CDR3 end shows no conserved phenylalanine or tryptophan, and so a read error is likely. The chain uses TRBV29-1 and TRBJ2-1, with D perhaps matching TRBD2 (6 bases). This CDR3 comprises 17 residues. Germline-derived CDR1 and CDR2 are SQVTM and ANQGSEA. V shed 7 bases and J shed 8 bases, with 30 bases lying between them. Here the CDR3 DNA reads TGCAGCGGGATAAAGCGGAATAGCGGCATACCTCGGGATGAGCAGTTCCTC. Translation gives CSGIKRNSGIPRDEQFL.

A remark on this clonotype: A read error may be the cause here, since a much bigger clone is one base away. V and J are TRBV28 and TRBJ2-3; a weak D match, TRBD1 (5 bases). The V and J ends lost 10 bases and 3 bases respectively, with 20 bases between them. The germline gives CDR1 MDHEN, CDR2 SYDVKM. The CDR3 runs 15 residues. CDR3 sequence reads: CATSPPTEPTDTQYF. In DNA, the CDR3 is TGTGCCACCTCCCCCCCGACAGAGCCGACAGATACGCAGTATTTT.

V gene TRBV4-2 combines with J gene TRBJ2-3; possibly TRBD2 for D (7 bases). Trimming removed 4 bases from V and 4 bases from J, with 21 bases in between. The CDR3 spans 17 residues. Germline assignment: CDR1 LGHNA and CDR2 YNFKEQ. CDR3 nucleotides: TGTGCCAGCAGCCCCCGCCCTGCGGGGGCGAGGGCAGATACGCAGTATTTT. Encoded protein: CASSPRPAGARADTQYF.

As DNA, the CDR3 is TGTGCCAGCAGCTTAGAGGTACCTGACTATGGCTACACCTTC. Residues: CASSLEVPDYGYTF. The rearrangement joins TRBV7-9 to TRBJ1-2; D call uncertain. Germline loops: CDR1 SEHNR, CDR2 FQNEAQ (reference sequence). CDR3 size: 14 residues. Trimming pared 1 base from V and 3 bases from J, leaving 9 bases between.

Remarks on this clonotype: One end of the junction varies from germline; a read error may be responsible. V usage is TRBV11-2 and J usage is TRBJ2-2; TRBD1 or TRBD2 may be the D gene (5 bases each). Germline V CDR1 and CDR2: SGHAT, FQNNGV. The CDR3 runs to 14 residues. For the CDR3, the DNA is TGTGCTAGCACCCCGGGGAGCCCGTCTGGGGGGCTGTTTTTT. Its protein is CASTPGSPSGGLFF.